This TCR beta chain was profiled in a study of blood T cell repertoires in COVID-19. On the study more broadly: Samples of COVID-19 (acute and convalescent) were obtained from the United States, Italy and Spain. Nucleic acid was either cDNA or gDNA, and it came from T cells, B-cell-depleted T cells, or PBMCs.

Cohorts were assigned according to the clinical history that participants reported. Clones were read by immunoSEQ multiplex PCR, and TCRdb kept only the in-frame ones, dropping some. The repertoire has a few hundred thousand clones, 70% to 90% of them found once; the top ten carry approximately 5%. The sample consisted of PBMCs or T cells enriched from blood (not recorded which). The sequence was collected from a woman in her thirties who had recovered from COVID-19.

The CDR3 sequence is CASSLEGRGYTF. CDR3 coding DNA: TGCGCCAGCAGCTTGGAAGGGAGGGGCTACACCTTC. V is TRBV5-1 and J is TRBJ1-2; D unresolved. V gave up 0 bases and J gave up 8 bases, with 8 bases separating them. Germline CDR1 SGHRS, CDR2 YFSETQ. The CDR3 runs to 12 residues. The variable domain in full, completed from reference TRBV5-1 and TRBJ1-2, reads KAGVTQTPRYLIKTRGQQVTLSCSPISGHRSVSWYQQTPGQGLQFLFEYFSETQRNKGNFPGRFSGRQFSNSRSEMNVSTLELGDSALYLCASSLEGRGYTFGSGTRLTVV.